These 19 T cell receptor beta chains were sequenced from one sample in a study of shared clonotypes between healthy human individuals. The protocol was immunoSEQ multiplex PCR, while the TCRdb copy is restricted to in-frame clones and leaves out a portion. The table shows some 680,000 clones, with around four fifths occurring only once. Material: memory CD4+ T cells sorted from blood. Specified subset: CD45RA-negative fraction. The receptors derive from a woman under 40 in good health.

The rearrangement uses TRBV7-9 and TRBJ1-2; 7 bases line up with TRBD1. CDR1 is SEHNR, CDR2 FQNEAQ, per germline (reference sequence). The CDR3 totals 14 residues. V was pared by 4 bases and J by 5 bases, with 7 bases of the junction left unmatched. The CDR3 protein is CASSSTGQLYGYTF. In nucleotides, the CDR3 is TGTGCCAGCAGCTCAACGGGACAGCTTTATGGCTACACCTTC.

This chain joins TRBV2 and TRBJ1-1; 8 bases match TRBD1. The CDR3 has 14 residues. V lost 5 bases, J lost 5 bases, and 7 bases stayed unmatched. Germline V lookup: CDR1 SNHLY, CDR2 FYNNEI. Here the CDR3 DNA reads TGTGCCAGCAGTCAGCAGGGGGCCAGGACTGAAGCTTTCTTT. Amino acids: CASSQQGARTEAFF.

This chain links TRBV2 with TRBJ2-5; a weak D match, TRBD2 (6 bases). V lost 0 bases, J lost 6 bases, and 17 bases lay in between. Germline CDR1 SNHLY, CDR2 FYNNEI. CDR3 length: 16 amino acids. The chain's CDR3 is CASSEAGSGYGQTQYF. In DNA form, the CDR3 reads TGTGCCAGCAGTGAAGCGGGTAGCGGCTACGGGCAGACCCAGTACTTC.

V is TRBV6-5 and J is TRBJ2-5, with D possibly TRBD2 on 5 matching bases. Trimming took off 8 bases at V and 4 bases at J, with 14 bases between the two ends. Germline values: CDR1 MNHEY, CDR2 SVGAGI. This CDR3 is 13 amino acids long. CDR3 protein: CASFGEIGETQYF. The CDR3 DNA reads TGTGCCAGCTTTGGGGAGATCGGAGAGACCCAGTACTTC.

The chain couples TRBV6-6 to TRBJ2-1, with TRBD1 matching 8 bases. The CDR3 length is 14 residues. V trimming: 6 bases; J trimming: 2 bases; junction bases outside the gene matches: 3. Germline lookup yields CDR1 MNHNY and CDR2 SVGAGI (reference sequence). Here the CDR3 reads CASRTGATYNEQFF. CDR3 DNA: TGTGCCAGCAGGACAGGGGCGACCTACAATGAGCAGTTCTTC.

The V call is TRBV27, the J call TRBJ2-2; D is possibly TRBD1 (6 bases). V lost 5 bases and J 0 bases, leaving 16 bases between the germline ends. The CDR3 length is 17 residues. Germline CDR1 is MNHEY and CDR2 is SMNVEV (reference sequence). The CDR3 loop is CASSPGQIFANTGELFF. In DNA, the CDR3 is TGTGCCAGCAGTCCAGGACAGATTTTCGCGAACACCGGGGAGCTGTTTTTT.

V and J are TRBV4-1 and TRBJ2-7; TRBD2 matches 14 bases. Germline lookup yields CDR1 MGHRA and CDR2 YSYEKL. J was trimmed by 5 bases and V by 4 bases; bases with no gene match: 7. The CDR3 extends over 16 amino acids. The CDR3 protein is CASSRAGTSGGHEQYF. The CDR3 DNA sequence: TGCGCCAGCAGCCGGGCCGGGACTAGCGGGGGTCACGAGCAGTACTTC.

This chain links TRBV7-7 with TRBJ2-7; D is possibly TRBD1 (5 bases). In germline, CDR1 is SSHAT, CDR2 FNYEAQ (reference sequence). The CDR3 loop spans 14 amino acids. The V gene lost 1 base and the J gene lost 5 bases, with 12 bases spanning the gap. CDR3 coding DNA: TGTGCCAGCAGCTTAGGGCAGGGTGGACACGAGCAGTACTTC. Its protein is CASSLGQGGHEQYF.

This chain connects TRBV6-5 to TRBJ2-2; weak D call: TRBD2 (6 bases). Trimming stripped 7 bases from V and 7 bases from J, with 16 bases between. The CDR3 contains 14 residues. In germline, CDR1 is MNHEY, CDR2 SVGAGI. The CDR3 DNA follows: TGTGCCAGCAATGTACGGGGGATGGACGGGGAGCTGTTTTTT. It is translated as CASNVRGMDGELFF.

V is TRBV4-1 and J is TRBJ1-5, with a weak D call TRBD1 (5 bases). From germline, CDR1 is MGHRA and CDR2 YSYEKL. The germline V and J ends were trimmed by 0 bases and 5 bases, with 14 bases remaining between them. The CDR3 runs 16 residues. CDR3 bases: TGCGCCAGCAGCCAAGATCGGCTGGGGGACGATCAGCCCCAGCATTTT. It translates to CASSQDRLGDDQPQHF.

The CDR3 DNA reads TGCGCCAGCAGCTTGGGGCTGGGGGCGAAAAACGAGCAGTACTTC. It is translated as CASSLGLGAKNEQYF. This rearrangement joins TRBV5-1 to TRBJ2-7, with a weak D call TRBD1 (6 bases). V shed 0 bases and J shed 5 bases, with 15 bases lying between them. Germline V gene sequence: CDR1 SGHRS, CDR2 YFSETQ. CDR3 length: 15 amino acids. The complete variable domain, with remaining parts taken from reference TRBV5-1 and TRBJ2-7, reads KAGVTQTPRYLIKTRGQQVTLSCSPISGHRSVSWYQQTPGQGLQFLFEYFSETQRNKGNFPGRFSGRQFSNSRSEMNVSTLELGDSALYLCASSLGLGAKNEQYFGPGTRLTVT.

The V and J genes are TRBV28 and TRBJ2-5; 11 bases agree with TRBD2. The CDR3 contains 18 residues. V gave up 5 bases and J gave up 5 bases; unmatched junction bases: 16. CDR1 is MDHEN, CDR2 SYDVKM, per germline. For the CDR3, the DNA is TGTGCCAGCAGTACGCCCGGACTAGCGGGTGTACCTTGGGAGACCCAGTACTTC. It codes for CASSTPGLAGVPWETQYF.

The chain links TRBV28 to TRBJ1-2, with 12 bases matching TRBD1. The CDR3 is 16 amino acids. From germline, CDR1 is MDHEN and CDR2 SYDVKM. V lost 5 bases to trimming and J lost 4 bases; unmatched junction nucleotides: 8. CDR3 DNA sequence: TGTGCCAGCAGTCCGGGACAGGGGGCGCGCAGCTATGGCTACACCTTC. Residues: CASSPGQGARSYGYTF.

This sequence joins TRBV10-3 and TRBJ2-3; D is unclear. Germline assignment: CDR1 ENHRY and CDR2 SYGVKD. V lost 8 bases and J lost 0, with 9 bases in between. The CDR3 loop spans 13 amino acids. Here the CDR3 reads CAIAGESTDTQYF. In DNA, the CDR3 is TGTGCCATCGCAGGCGAGAGCACAGATACGCAGTATTTT.

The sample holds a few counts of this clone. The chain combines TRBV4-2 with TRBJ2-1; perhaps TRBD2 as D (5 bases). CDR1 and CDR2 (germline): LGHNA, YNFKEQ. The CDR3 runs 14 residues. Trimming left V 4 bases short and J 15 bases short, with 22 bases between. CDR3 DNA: TGTGCCAGCAGCCGTTCCGAGGGCCCTGAGCATCTGTTCTTC. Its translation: CASSRSEGPEHLFF.

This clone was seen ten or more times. CDR3 residues: CASSLGADVGTQYF. Written as DNA, the CDR3 is TGTGCCAGCAGCTTAGGGGCCGACGTGGGTACGCAGTATTTT. The chain uses TRBV7-2 and TRBJ2-3; D not certain. The CDR3 runs 14 residues. Germline V gene lookup returns CDR1 SGHTA and CDR2 FQGNSA. Between the trimmed V and J ends, which lost 1 base and 8 bases, there was a span of 13 bases.

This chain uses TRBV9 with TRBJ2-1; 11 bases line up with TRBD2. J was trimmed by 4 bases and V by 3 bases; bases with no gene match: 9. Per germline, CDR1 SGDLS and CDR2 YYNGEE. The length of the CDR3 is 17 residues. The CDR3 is CASSAGTSGTLYNEQFF. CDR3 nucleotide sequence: TGTGCCAGCAGCGCCGGGACTAGCGGCACCTTATACAATGAGCAGTTCTTC.

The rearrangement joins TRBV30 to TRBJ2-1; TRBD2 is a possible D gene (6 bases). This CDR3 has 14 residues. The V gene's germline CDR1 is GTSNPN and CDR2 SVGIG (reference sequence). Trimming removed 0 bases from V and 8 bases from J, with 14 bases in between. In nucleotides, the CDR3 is TGTGCCTGGAGTGTTAGGTTGCGGGATGATGAGCAGTTCTTC. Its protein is CAWSVRLRDDEQFF.

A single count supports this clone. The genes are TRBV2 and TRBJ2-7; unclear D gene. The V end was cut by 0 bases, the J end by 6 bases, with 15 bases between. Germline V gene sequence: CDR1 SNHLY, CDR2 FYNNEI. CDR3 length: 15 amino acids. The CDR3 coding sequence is TGTGCCAGCAGTGAAGCGCTTCGGGCGGCGCGCGAGCAGTACTTC. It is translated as CASSEALRAAREQYF.